This T cell receptor beta chain was found in a study of cytomegalovirus exposure and HLA in healthy donors. Study-level findings and limits: Three chains linked to CMV were shown in vitro to be specific for CMV antigens. In the 120 or so validation repertoires, just under 95% of cluster scores exceeded 0, per a later analysis.

Germline V CDR1 and CDR2: SGHRS, YFSETQ. Germline trimming cut 2 bases from V and 2 bases from J; bases unmatched to any gene: 1. There are 15 residues in the CDR3. In the case of this clone: Antigen specificity is unknown.

The protocol was immunoSEQ multiplex PCR, while the TCRdb copy is restricted to in-frame clones and leaves out a portion. This repertoire shows about 150,000 clones, 65% to 90% found once; its top ten account for about 20%. The rearrangement joins TRBV5-1 to TRBJ2-7; 13 bases are a match to TRBD2. The sequence came from a man younger than 30 in good health and CMV-seropositive. The sample comprised PBMCs. The chain's CDR3 is CASSFGLAGAYEQYF. In DNA form, the CDR3 reads TGCGCCAGCAGCTTTGGACTAGCGGGGGCCTACGAGCAGTACTTC.